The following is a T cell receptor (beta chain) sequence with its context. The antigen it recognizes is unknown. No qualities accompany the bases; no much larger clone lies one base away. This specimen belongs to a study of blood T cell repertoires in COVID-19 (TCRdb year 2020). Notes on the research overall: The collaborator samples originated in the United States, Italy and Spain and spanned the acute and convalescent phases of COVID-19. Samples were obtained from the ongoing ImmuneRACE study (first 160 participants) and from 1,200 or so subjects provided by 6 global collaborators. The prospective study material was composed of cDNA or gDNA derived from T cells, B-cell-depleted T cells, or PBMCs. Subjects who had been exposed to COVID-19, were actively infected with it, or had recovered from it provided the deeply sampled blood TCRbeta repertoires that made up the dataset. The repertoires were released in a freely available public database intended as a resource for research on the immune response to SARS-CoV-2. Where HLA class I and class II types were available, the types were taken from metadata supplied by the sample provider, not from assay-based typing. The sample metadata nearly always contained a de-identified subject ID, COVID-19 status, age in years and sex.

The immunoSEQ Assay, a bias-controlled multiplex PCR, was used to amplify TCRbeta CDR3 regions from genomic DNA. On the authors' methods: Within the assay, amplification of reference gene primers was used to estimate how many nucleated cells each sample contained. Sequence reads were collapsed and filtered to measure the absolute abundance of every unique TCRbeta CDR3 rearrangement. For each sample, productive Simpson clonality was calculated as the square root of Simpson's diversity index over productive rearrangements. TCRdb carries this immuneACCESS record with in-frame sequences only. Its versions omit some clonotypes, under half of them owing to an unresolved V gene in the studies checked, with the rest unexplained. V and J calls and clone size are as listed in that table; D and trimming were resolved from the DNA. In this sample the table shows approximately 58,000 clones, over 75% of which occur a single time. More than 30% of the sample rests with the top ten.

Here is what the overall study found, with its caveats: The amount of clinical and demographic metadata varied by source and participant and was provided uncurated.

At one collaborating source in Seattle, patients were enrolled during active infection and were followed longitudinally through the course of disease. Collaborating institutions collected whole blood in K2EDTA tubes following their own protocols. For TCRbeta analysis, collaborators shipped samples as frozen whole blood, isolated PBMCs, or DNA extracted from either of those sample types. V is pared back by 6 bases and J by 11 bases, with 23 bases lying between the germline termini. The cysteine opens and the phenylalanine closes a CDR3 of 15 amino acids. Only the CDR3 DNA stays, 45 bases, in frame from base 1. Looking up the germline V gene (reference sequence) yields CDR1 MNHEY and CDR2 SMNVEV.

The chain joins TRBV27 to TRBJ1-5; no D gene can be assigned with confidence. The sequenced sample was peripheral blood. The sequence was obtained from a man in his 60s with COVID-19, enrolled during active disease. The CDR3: CASRKQPSFGYAQHF. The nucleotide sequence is TGTGCCAGCAGGAAACAGCCGAGTTTCGGTTATGCCCAGCATTTT.